This T cell receptor beta chain was identified in a study of shared clonotypes between healthy human individuals. Clones were read by immunoSEQ multiplex PCR, and TCRdb kept only the in-frame ones, dropping some. The table lists about a million clones, 60% to 80% of them singletons, with approximately 0.9% in the top ten. The V segment lost 6 bases and the J segment 6 bases; nucleotides outside the gene matches: 14. From germline, CDR1 is LNHDA and CDR2 SQIVND (reference sequence). The CDR3 length is 17 residues. The source material was memory CD4+ T cells from PBMCs. This sample's subset: CD45RA-negative fraction. The TCR originated in a young man in good health. Some clones in this sample may be carry-over from other donors' samples. This chain links TRBV19 with TRBJ2-1, with 10 bases lining up with TRBD2. CDR3 protein: CASSDSRGLASFNEQFF. As DNA, the CDR3 is TGTGCCAGTAGCGACTCCCGGGGACTAGCGTCATTCAATGAGCAGTTCTTC. Using reference TRBV19 and TRBJ2-1 for the parts outside the CDR3, the full variable domain is DGGITQSPKYLFRKEGQNVTLSCEQNLNHDAMYWYRQDPGQGLRLIYYSQIVNDFQKGDIAEGYSVSREKKESFPLTVTSAQKNPTAFYLCASSDSRGLASFNEQFFGPGTRLTVL.